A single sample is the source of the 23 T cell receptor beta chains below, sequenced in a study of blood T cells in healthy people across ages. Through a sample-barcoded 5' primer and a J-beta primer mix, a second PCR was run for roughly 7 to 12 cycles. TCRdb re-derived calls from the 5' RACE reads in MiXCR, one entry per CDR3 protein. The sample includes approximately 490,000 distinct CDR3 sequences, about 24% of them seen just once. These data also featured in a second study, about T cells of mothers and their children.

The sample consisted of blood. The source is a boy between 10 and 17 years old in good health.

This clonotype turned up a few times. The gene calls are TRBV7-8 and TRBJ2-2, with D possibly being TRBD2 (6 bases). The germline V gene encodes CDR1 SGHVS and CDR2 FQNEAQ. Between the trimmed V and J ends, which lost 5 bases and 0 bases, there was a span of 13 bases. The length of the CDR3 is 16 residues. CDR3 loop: CASSLSGLANTGELFF. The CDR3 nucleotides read TGTGCCAGCAGCCTTAGCGGCCTAGCGAACACCGGGGAGCTGTTTTTT. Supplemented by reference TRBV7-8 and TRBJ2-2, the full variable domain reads GAGVSQSPRYKVAKRGQDVALRCDPISGHVSLFWYQQALGQGPEFLTYFQNEAQLDKSGLPSDRFFAERPEGSVSTLKIQRTQQEDSAVYLCASSLSGLANTGELFFGEGSRLTVL.

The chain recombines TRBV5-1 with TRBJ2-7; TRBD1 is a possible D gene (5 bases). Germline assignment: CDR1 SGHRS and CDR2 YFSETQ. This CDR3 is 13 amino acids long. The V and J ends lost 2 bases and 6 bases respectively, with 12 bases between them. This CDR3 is CASSFTRESEQYF. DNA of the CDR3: TGCGCCAGCAGCTTTACCAGGGAAAGCGAGCAGTACTTC.

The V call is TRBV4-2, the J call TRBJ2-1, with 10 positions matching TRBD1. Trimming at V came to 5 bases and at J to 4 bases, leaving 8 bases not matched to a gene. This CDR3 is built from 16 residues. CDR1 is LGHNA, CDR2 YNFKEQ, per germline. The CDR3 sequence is CASSSAGQGMYNEQFF. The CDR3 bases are TGTGCCAGCAGCTCTGCGGGACAGGGGATGTACAATGAGCAGTTCTTC.

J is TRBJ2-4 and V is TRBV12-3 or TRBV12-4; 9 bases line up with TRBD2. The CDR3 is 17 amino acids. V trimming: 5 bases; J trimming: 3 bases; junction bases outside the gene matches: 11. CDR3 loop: CASSPRLAATDKNIQYF. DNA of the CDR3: TGTGCCAGCAGTCCCCGACTAGCGGCTACGGACAAAAACATTCAGTACTTC.

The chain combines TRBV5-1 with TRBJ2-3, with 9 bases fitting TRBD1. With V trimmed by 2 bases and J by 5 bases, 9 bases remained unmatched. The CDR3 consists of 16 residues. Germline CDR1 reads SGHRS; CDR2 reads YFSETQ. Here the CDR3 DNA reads TGCGCCAGCAGCTTTTTTCCGGGACAGGGAGAAGATACGCAGTATTTT. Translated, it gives CASSFFPGQGEDTQYF.

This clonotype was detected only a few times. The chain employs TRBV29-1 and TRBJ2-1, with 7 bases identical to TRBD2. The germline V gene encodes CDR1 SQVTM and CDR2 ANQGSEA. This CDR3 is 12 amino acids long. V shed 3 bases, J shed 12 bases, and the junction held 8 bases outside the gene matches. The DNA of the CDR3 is TGCAGCGTTGATGTGGTTAGCGGGCCGCAGTTCTTC. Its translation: CSVDVVSGPQFF.

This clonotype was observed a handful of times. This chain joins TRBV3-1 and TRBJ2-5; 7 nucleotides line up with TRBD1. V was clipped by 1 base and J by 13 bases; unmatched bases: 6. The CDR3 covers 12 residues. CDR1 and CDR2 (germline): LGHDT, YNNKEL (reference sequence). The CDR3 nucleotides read TGTGCCAGCAGCCAAGGGACAGGTCGCCGGTACTTC. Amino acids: CASSQGTGRRYF.

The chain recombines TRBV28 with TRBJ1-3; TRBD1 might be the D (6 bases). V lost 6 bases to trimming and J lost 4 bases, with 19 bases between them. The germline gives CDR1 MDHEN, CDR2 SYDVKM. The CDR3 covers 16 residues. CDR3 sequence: CASSPPGTTKGNTIYF. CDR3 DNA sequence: TGTGCCAGCAGCCCACCCGGGACAACAAAGGGAAACACCATATATTTT.

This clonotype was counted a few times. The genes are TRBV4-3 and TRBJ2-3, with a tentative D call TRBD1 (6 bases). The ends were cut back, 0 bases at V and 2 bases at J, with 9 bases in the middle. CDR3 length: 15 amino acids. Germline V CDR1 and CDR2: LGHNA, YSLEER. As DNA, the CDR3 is TGCGCCAGCAGCCAAGAGACAGGCATCACAGATACGCAGTATTTT. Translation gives CASSQETGITDTQYF.

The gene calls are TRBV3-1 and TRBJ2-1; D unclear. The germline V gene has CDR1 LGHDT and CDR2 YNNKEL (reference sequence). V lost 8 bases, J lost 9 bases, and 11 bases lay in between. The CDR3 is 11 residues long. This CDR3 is CASRDSGEQFF. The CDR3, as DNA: TGTGCCAGCCGAGACTCGGGTGAGCAGTTCTTC.

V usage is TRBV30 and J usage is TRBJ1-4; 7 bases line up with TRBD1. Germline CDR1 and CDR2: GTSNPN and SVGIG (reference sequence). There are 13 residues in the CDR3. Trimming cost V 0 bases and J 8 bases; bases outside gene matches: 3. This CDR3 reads CAWSVGTVEKLFF. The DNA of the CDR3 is TGTGCCTGGAGTGTGGGGACAGTCGAAAAACTGTTTTTT.

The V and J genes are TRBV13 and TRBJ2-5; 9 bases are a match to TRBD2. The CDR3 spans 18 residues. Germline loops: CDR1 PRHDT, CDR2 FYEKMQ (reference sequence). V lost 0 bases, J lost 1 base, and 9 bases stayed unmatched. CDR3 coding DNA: TGTGCCAGCAGCTTAGGGGATCGGCTAGCGGGAATCCAAGAGACCCAGTACTTC. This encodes CASSLGDRLAGIQETQYF.

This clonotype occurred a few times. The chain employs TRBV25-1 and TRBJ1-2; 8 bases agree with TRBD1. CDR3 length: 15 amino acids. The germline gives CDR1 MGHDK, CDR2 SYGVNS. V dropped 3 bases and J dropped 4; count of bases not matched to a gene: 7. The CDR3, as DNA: TGTGCCAGCAGTGACCCCGGACAGGGTCTCTATGGCTACACCTTC. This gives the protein CASSDPGQGLYGYTF.

The CDR3 DNA reads as TGTGCCAGCAGCCCCGTGCTTACCGGGGAGCTGTTTTTT. Protein: CASSPVLTGELFF. The rearrangement links TRBV7-3 to TRBJ2-2; no definite D call. Germline V CDR1 and CDR2: SGHTA, FQGTGA. V was cut by 5 bases and J by 5 bases, with 9 bases left in between. There are 13 residues in the CDR3.

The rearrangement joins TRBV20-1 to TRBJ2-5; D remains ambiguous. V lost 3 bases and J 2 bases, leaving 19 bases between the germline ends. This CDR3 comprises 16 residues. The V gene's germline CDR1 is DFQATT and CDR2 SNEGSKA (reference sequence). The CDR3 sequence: CSASSPELLKQETQYF. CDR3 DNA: TGCAGTGCTAGTTCTCCGGAGCTCCTCAAACAAGAGACCCAGTACTTC.

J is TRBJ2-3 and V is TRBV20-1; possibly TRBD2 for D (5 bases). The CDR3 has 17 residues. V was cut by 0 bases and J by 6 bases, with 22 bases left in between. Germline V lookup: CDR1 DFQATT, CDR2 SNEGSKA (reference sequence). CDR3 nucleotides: TGCAGTGCTAGAGAAGGATTAGCGAACTTCCGCGACGATACGCAGTATTTT. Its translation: CSAREGLANFRDDTQYF.

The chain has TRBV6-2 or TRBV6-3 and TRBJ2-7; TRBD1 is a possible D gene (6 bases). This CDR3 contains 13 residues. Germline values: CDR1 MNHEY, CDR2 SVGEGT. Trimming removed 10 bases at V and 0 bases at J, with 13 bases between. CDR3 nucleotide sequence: TGTGCCACCCGACAGGATTACTCCTACGAGCAGTACTTC. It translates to CATRQDYSYEQYF.

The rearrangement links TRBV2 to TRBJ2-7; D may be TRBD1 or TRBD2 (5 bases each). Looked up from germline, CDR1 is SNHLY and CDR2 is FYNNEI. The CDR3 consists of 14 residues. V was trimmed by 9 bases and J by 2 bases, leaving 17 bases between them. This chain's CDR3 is CASNFGTTTYEQYF. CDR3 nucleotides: TGTGCCAGTAACTTCGGGACGACCACCTACGAGCAGTACTTC.

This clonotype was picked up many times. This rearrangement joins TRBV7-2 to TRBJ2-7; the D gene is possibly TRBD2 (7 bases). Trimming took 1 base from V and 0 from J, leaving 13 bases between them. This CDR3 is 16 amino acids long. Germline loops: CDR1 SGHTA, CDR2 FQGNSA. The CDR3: CASSLGRRGPSYEQYF. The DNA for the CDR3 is TGTGCCAGCAGCTTAGGTCGGCGGGGGCCCTCCTACGAGCAGTACTTC.

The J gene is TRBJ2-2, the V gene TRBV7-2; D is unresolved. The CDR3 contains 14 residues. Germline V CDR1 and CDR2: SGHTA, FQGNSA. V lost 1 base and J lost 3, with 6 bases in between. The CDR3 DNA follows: TGTGCCAGCAGCTTAGGGCCTTACACCGGGGAGCTGTTTTTT. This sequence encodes CASSLGPYTGELFF. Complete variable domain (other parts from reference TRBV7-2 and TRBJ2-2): GAGVSQSPSNKVTEKGKDVELRCDPISGHTALYWYRQSLGQGLEFLIYFQGNSAPDKSGLPSDRFSAERTGGSVSTLTIQRTQQEDSAVYLCASSLGPYTGELFFGEGSRLTVL.

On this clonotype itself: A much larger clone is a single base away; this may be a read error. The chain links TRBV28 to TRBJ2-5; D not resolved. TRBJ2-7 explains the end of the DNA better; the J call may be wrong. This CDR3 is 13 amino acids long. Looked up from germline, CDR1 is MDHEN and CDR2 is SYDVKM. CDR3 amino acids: CASSIGVPYEQYF. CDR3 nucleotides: TGTGCCAGCAGTATTGGAGTACCCTACGAGCAGTACTTC.

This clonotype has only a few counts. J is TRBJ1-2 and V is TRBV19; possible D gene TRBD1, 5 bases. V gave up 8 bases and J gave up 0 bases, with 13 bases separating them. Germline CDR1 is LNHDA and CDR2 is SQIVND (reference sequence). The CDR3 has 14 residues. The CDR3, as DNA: TGTGCCAGTCTTCCGGGGCCTACTAACTATGGCTACACCTTC. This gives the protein CASLPGPTNYGYTF. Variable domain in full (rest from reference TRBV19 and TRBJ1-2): DGGITQSPKYLFRKEGQNVTLSCEQNLNHDAMYWYRQDPGQGLRLIYYSQIVNDFQKGDIAEGYSVSREKKESFPLTVTSAQKNPTAFYLCASLPGPTNYGYTFGSGTRLTVV.

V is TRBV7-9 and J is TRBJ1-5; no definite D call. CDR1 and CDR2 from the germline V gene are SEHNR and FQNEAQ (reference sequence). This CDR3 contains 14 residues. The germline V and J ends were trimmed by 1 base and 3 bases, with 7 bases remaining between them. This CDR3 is CASSLGGVNQPQHF. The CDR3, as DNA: TGTGCCAGCAGCTTAGGAGGAGTCAATCAGCCCCAGCATTTT.